This TCR beta chain was recorded in a study of T cells in tumors after PD-1 blockade. Study background: Patients had no prior checkpoint blockade, systemic immunosuppressants, or anti-cancer therapy within 4 weeks. Each patient got pembrolizumab 200 mg every 3 weeks or cemiplimab 350 mg every 2 weeks.

Repertoires were generated with immunoSEQ multiplex PCR, while TCRdb's copy carries only in-frame clones and drops some. Of tens of thousands of clones in the sample, about three quarters were seen once. As to this clone: Its antigen is as yet unknown.

Germline V gene sequence: CDR1 SGHVS, CDR2 FNYEAQ. This CDR3 is 14 amino acids long. Deletions cut 5 bases from V and 3 bases from J, with 14 bases between. Regarding the study as a whole: Peripheral recruitment is suggested, as some novel exhausted tumor clones were in pre-treatment blood.

The clonotype was recovered from a human donor with basal cell carcinoma. The chain uses TRBV7-6 and TRBJ2-7; maybe TRBD1 (6 bases). The sequencing used PBMCs, collected before anti-PD-1 treatment. The CDR3 nucleotides read TGTGCCAGCAGCACAAAGACAGGAGTCTACGAGCAGTACTTC. It encodes CASSTKTGVYEQYF.